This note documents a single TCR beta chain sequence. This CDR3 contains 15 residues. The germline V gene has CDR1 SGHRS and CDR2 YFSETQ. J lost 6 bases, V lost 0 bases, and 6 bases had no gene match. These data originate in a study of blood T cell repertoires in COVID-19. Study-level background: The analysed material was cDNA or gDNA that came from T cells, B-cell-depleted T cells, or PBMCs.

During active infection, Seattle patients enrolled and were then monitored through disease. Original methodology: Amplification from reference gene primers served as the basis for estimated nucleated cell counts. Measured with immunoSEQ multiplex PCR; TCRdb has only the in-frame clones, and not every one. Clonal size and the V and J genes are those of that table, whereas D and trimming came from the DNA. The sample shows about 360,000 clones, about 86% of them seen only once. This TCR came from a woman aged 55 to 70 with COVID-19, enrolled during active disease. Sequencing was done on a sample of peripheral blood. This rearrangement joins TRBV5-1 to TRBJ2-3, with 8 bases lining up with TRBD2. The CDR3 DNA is TGCGCCAGCAGCTTGGGGACTAGCCTAGGGGATACGCAGTATTTT. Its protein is CASSLGTSLGDTQYF.